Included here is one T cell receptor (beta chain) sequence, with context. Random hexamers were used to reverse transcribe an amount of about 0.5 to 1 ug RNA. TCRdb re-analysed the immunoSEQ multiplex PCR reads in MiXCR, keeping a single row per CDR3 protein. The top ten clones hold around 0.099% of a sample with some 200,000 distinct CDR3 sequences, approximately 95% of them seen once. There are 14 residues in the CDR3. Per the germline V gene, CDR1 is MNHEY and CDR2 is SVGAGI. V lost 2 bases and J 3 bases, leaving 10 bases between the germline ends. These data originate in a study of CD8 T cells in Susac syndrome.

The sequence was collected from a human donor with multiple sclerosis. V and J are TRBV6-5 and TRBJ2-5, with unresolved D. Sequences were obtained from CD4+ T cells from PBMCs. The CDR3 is CASSYQSREETQYF. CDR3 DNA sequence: TGTGCCAGCAGTTACCAATCGAGAGAAGAGACCCAGTACTTC.